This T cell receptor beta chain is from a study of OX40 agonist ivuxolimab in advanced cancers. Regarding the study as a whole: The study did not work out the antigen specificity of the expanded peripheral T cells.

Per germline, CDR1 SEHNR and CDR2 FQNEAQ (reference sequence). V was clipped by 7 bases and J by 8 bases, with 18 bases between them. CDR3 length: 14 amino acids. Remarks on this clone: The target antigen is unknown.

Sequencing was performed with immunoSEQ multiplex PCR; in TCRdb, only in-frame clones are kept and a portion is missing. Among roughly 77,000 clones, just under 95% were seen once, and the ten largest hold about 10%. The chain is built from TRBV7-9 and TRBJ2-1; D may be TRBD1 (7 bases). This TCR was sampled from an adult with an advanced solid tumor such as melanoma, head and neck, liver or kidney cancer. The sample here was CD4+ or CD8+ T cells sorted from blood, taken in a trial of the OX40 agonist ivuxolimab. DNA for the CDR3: TGTGCCAGCATCCAGGGGGGTTTCGAACATGAGCAGTTCTTC. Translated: CASIQGGFEHEQFF.